This TCR beta chain appears in the sequencing data of a study of response to subunit inactivated influenza vaccine. Study observations and caveats: The authors suggested that every seasonal influenza vaccination recruits few new T cells.

V was cut by 0 bases and J by 6 bases, with 15 bases left in between. The CDR3 is 15 amino acids. Germline CDR1 reads SGHRS; CDR2 reads YFSETQ. As for this clonotype: Its target is unknown.

TCRdb used MiXCR to reprocess the RT-PCR reads, holding one entry per CDR3 protein. There are a few hundred thousand distinct CDR3 sequences in the sample; 14% occur only once, and over 8.5% lies in the top ten. J is TRBJ1-1 and V is TRBV5-1, with D possibly matching TRBD1 (5 bases). This specimen consisted of PBMCs from blood, obtained about 12 days after vaccination. The TCR originated in a man aged 45-65 years who received an inactivated influenza vaccine. CDR3 protein: CASSLEVYRMAEAFF. For the CDR3, the DNA is TGCGCCAGCAGCTTGGAGGTTTACAGGATGGCTGAAGCTTTCTTT.